The sample holds many counts of the clone carrying this T cell receptor (beta chain). The sample originates from a study of T-cell reconstitution after alpha-beta-depleted transplantation in children. The V end was cut by 7 bases, the J end by 5 bases, with 24 bases between. The CDR3 extends over 15 amino acids. The germline V gene encodes CDR1 SQVTM and CDR2 ANQGSEA. TCRbeta library construction was performed incorporating unique molecular identifiers. Via MiXCR, TCRdb re-called the PCR reads, giving one row per CDR3 protein. The sample yields roughly 300,000 distinct CDR3 sequences, roughly 9.5% seen once.

V is TRBV29-1 and J is TRBJ2-7, with a weak D call TRBD1 (5 bases). The receptor was derived from a human donor who donated a stem cell graft to a child with SCID. Sequenced material: PBMCs from the stem cell graft donor, taken from the stem cell graft. In DNA, the CDR3 is TGCAGCGCCATGACCAATCAGGGCCGTTCCAACGAGCAGTACTTC. This gives the protein CSAMTNQGRSNEQYF.